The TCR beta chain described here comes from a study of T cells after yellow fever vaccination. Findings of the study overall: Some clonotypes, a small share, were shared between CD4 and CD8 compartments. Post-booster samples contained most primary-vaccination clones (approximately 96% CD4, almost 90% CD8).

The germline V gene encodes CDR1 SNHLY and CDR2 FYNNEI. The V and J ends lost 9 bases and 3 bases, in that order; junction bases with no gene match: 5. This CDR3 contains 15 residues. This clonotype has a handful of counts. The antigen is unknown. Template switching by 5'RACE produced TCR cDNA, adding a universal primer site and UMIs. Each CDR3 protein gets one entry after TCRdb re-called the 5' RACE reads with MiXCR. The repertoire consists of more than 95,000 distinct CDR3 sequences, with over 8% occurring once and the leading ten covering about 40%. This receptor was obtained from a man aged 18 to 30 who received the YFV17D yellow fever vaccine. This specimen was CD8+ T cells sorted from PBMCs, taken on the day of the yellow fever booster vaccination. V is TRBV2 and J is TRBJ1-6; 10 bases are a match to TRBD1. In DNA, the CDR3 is TGTGCCAGGGGGACAGGGGAGGGCTATAATTCACCCCTCCACTTT. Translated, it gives CARGTGEGYNSPLHF.